These 20 T cell receptor beta chains were sequenced from one sample in a study of T cells in Graves' hyperthyroidism and ophthalmopathy. TCR beta CDR3 region amplification was performed from RNA transcripts. The primer set for the first-round RT-PCR of the TCR CDR3 was HTBI. MiXCR was run by TCRdb on the multiplex PCR reads, yielding one entry per CDR3 protein. The sample holds hundreds of thousands of distinct CDR3 sequences, about 17% seen once. The sequenced sample consisted of blood. All receptors derive from a woman in her 30s with Graves' hyperthyroidism.

V is TRBV6-1 and J is TRBJ2-1; no firm D call. Per the germline V gene, CDR1 is MNHNS and CDR2 is SASEGT. Between the trimmed V and J ends, which lost 7 bases and 5 bases, there was a span of 9 bases. The CDR3 has 12 amino acids. CDR3 protein: CASIRVDNEQFF. In DNA, the CDR3 is TGTGCCAGCATAAGGGTCGACAATGAGCAGTTCTTC.

V and J are TRBV11-2 and TRBJ2-7; D possibly uses TRBD1 or TRBD2 (5 bases each). The germline V and J ends were trimmed by 0 bases and 0 bases, with 21 bases remaining between them. This CDR3 is built from 19 residues. Germline assignment: CDR1 SGHAT and CDR2 FQNNGV. The CDR3 here is CASSLEYGGRPESSYEQYF. The CDR3 bases are TGTGCCAGCAGCTTAGAATATGGGGGTAGACCGGAGAGCTCCTACGAGCAGTACTTC.

At least ten counts were recorded for this clonotype. The genes are TRBV6-6 and TRBJ1-1; D gene unclear. V dropped 0 bases and J dropped 8 bases, with 4 bases sitting between them. Germline CDR1 and CDR2: MNHNY and SVGAGI (reference sequence). The CDR3 runs to 11 residues. CDR3 in amino acids: CASSYSPEAFF. CDR3 nucleotide sequence: TGTGCCAGCAGTTACTCTCCGGAAGCTTTCTTT.

This clonotype was seen a few times. This rearrangement joins TRBV12-3 or TRBV12-4 to TRBJ2-1; 16 nucleotides agree with TRBD2. V was pared by 5 bases and J by 9 bases, with 13 bases of the junction left unmatched. This CDR3 is built from 18 residues. In DNA form, the CDR3 reads TGTGCCAGCAGTCCCAAGGGACTAGCGGGAGGGCCGGGGAGTGAGCAGTTCTTC. Translating it yields CASSPKGLAGGPGSEQFF.

On this clonotype itself: At one boundary the junction diverges from the germline segment, which might be a read error. The chain recombines TRBV15 with TRBJ2-3; D call uncertain. This CDR3 is 14 amino acids long. In germline, CDR1 is LNHNV, CDR2 YYDKDF (reference sequence). CDR3 sequence: CAISRDRSTDTQYF. CDR3 sequence (DNA): TGTGCCATCAGCAGAGACCGGAGCACAGATACGCAGTATTTT.

Many counts were recorded for this clonotype. This chain uses TRBV2 with TRBJ2-7, with 7 bases matching TRBD2. Germline lookup yields CDR1 SNHLY and CDR2 FYNNEI. The CDR3 totals 14 residues. With V trimmed by 7 bases and J by 2 bases, 8 bases remained unmatched. DNA for the CDR3: TGTGCCAGCAAGGGCGGGAGTAGCGCCTACGAGCAGTACTTC. Translated, it gives CASKGGSSAYEQYF.

This sequence joins TRBV19 and TRBJ1-2; no clear D. Germline V lookup: CDR1 LNHDA, CDR2 SQIVND (reference sequence). The V and J ends lost 3 bases and 6 bases respectively, with 5 bases between them. The CDR3 sequence is 11 residues long. The CDR3 sequence is CASSIGDGYTF. The CDR3 DNA is TGTGCCAGTAGTATCGGGGATGGCTACACCTTC.

This clonotype was observed at least ten times. The chain combines TRBV20-1 with TRBJ2-1; 7 bases line up with TRBD2. The length of the CDR3 is 15 residues. Germline V lookup: CDR1 DFQATT, CDR2 SNEGSKA (reference sequence). Trimming took 1 base from V and 2 from J; bases not matched to a gene: 5. The CDR3 DNA reads as TGCAGTGCTAGAGGGGAGGGCGGCGCCTACAATGAGCAGTTCTTC. It encodes CSARGEGGAYNEQFF.

The sample holds many counts of this clonotype. The V gene is TRBV7-2, the J gene TRBJ1-1; 12 nucleotides match TRBD1. Losses at the gene ends were 5 bases for V and 6 bases for J; bases not matched to a gene: 7. Germline values: CDR1 SGHTA, CDR2 FQGNSA. This CDR3 comprises 15 residues. The CDR3 loop is CASSKAGTGGSEAFF. The CDR3 DNA sequence: TGTGCCAGCAGCAAGGCCGGGACAGGGGGCTCTGAAGCTTTCTTT.

The V gene is TRBV6-2 or TRBV6-3, the J gene TRBJ1-2, with D possibly matching TRBD1 (6 bases). This CDR3 comprises 14 residues. The germline V gene has CDR1 MNHEY and CDR2 SVGEGT. Trimming pared 5 bases from V and 4 bases from J, leaving 14 bases between. In DNA form, the CDR3 reads TGTGCCAGCAGTGACGGGGGGCTGCGCTATGGCTACACCTTC. Its protein product is CASSDGGLRYGYTF.

The J gene is TRBJ2-2, the V gene TRBV6-1; D uncertain. The germline V and J ends were trimmed by 1 base and 7 bases, with 13 bases remaining between them. The germline V gene has CDR1 MNHNS and CDR2 SASEGT. The CDR3 has 15 amino acids. CDR3 protein: CASSEGWTLVGELFF. The CDR3 DNA is TGTGCCAGCAGTGAAGGGTGGACCTTGGTCGGGGAGCTGTTTTTT.

The sample holds a few counts of this clonotype. J is TRBJ2-1 and V is TRBV7-9; D gene uncertain. The germline V gene encodes CDR1 SEHNR and CDR2 FQNEAQ (reference sequence). This CDR3 is 11 amino acids long. Trimming left V 7 bases short and J 6 bases short, with 7 bases between. CDR3 sequence reads: CASTPGNEQFF. CDR3 in DNA: TGTGCCAGCACGCCCGGCAATGAGCAGTTCTTC.

A few counts support this clonotype. The chain carries TRBV5-4 and TRBJ2-1, with D possibly matching TRBD2 (6 bases). Trimming took 6 bases from V and 3 from J, leaving 13 bases between them. The germline V gene encodes CDR1 SGHNT and CDR2 YYREEE (reference sequence). The CDR3 covers 14 residues. In DNA, the CDR3 is TGTGCCAGCAACTCCGAGGGAGGCTACAATGAGCAGTTCTTC. The encoded protein is CASNSEGGYNEQFF.

In its sample, this clonotype was seen a few times. The rearrangement joins TRBV10-3 to TRBJ1-6, with D unresolved. CDR1 and CDR2 (germline): ENHRY, SYGVKD. The V gene lost 3 bases and the J gene lost 7 bases, with 7 bases spanning the gap. The CDR3 runs 13 residues. The CDR3 region has the DNA TGTGCCATCAGTGAAAGATCAAATTCACCCCTCCACTTT. It specifies CAISERSNSPLHF.

This clonotype was recorded a few times. V usage is TRBV28 and J usage is TRBJ2-1, with a tentative D call TRBD2 (5 bases). This CDR3 has 12 residues. Germline assignment: CDR1 MDHEN and CDR2 SYDVKM. V was clipped by 6 bases and J by 9 bases, with 12 bases between them. In nucleotides, the CDR3 is TGTGCCAGCAGCCAACAGCGGACTGAGCAGTTCTTC. It encodes CASSQQRTEQFF.

There are many counts of this clonotype. The chain joins TRBV12-3 or TRBV12-4 to TRBJ1-5; TRBD1 agrees at 7 bases. V was clipped by 7 bases and J by 3 bases; unmatched bases: 6. This CDR3 region has 14 residues. The chain's CDR3 is CASTAGQHNQPQHF. In nucleotides, the CDR3 is TGTGCCAGCACCGCGGGACAGCACAATCAGCCCCAGCATTTT.

The rearrangement joins TRBV20-1 to TRBJ1-1; no clear D gene. The CDR3 covers 14 residues. V lost 0 bases to trimming and J lost 0 bases, with 8 bases between them. Germline CDR1 DFQATT, CDR2 SNEGSKA (reference sequence). CDR3 sequence: CSARDRQMNTEAFF. In nucleotides, the CDR3 is TGCAGTGCTAGAGATCGGCAAATGAACACTGAAGCTTTCTTT.

This clonotype was counted many times. The J gene is TRBJ1-3, the V gene TRBV2; D is ambiguous. Per germline, CDR1 SNHLY and CDR2 FYNNEI. The V end lost 5 bases, the J end lost 7 bases, and 6 bases lay between the germline ends. The CDR3 totals 11 residues. The CDR3 DNA is TGTGCCAGCAGTAATGGGAACACCATATATTTT. Its protein product is CASSNGNTIYF.

Only a few counts were recorded for this clonotype. This chain joins TRBV10-2 and TRBJ1-3, with D tentatively TRBD1 (6 bases). The length of the CDR3 is 15 residues. Germline values: CDR1 WSHSY, CDR2 SAAADI. V lost 7 bases to trimming and J lost 4 bases, with 17 bases between them. CDR3 DNA: TGCGCCAGCACCCATCCAGGGGCATCCGGAAACACCATATATTTT. Amino acids: CASTHPGASGNTIYF.

There are many counts of this clonotype. The gene calls are TRBV2 and TRBJ2-6; either TRBD1 or TRBD2 may supply D (5 bases each). The CDR3 length is 16 residues. Per germline, CDR1 SNHLY and CDR2 FYNNEI. V lost 3 bases and J 0 bases, leaving 9 bases between the germline ends. CDR3 loop: CASSEGDSSGANVLTF. CDR3 nucleotide sequence: TGTGCCAGCAGTGAGGGGGATAGCTCTGGGGCCAACGTCCTGACTTTC.